This T cell receptor (beta chain) originates from a study of T cell repertoires in cytomegalovirus infection. Study-level points and caveats: Accumulated public TCR beta family frequency recognized individuals carrying CMV together with the relevant HLA. HLA-C-restricted CMV clonotypes gave the most frequent clonotype in two of eight donors.

This clonotype has at least ten counts. Its cognate antigen is unknown. Germline loops: CDR1 SGHVS, CDR2 FNYEAQ. This CDR3 spans 12 amino acids. Trimming removed 5 bases at V and 5 bases at J, with 6 bases between. TCRdb independently ran MiXCR on the reads; one entry per CDR3 protein. The data contain about 52,000 distinct CDR3 sequences, around 20% of them singletons. V usage is TRBV7-6 and J usage is TRBJ1-4; D gene unclear. The clonotype comes from a human donor in good health (CMV status not recorded). Some clones in this sample may be carry-over from other donors' samples. Sequences were derived from CD8+ T cells from cultured PBMCs, sampled from culture after CMV antigen stimulation. The CDR3, as DNA: TGTGCCAGCAGCCCGGGAAATGAAAAACTGTTTTTT. It specifies CASSPGNEKLFF.